A single sample gave rise to the 9 T cell receptor beta chains below, sequenced in a study of blood T cell repertoires in COVID-19. The method was immunoSEQ multiplex PCR; TCRdb's version includes in-frame clones alone and lacks a portion of them. The table records 400,000 to 500,000 clones, approximately 90% of them present only once. The sequenced sample was PBMCs or T cells enriched from blood (not recorded which). These receptors originate from a young woman who had been exposed to COVID-19.

The V and J genes are TRBV19 and TRBJ2-3; the D is unclear. The V end was cut by 5 bases, the J end by 0 bases, with 6 bases between. The CDR3 runs to 13 residues. Germline assignment: CDR1 LNHDA and CDR2 SQIVND (reference sequence). The CDR3 sequence: CASSLTSTDTQYF. CDR3 nucleotide sequence: TGTGCCAGTAGTCTTACTAGCACAGATACGCAGTATTTT. The full variable domain, its missing parts supplied by reference TRBV19 and TRBJ2-3, is DGGITQSPKYLFRKEGQNVTLSCEQNLNHDAMYWYRQDPGQGLRLIYYSQIVNDFQKGDIAEGYSVSREKKESFPLTVTSAQKNPTAFYLCASSLTSTDTQYFGPGTRLTVL.

V gene TRBV12-3 or TRBV12-4 combines with J gene TRBJ1-2; weak D call: TRBD1 (6 bases). V was cut by 6 bases and J by 5 bases, with 13 bases left in between. This CDR3 is 13 amino acids long. CDR3 DNA sequence: TGTGCCAGCAGCCGACAGGCTTCTTATGGCTACACCTTC. Translated: CASSRQASYGYTF.

The chain links TRBV19 to TRBJ2-1; D is uncertain. Germline values: CDR1 LNHDA, CDR2 SQIVND (reference sequence). V lost 0 bases, J lost 0 bases, and 9 bases lay in between. The CDR3 is made up of 16 amino acids. The DNA for the CDR3 is TGTGCCAGTAGTATAGAAGGCGGTAACTCCTACAATGAGCAGTTCTTC. Its protein is CASSIEGGNSYNEQFF.

The chain carries TRBV7-2 and TRBJ2-3; maybe TRBD2 (6 bases). Germline V gene sequence: CDR1 SGHTA, CDR2 FQGNSA. CDR3 length: 17 residues. The V gene lost 0 bases and the J gene lost 0 bases, with 13 bases spanning the gap. CDR3 sequence (DNA): TGTGCCAGCAGCTTAGCGCACCGGGGGTCTAGCACAGATACGCAGTATTTT. This encodes CASSLAHRGSSTDTQYF.

The chain is built from TRBV7-6 and TRBJ2-3, with 11 positions matching TRBD2. With V trimmed by 5 bases and J by 3 bases, 7 bases remained unmatched. Germline CDR1 is SGHVS and CDR2 is FNYEAQ. The length of the CDR3 is 16 residues. In DNA form, the CDR3 reads TGTGCCAGCAGCGCACGACTAGCGGGAACAACAGATACGCAGTATTTT. Its translation is CASSARLAGTTDTQYF. The full variable domain, rest sourced from reference TRBV7-6 and TRBJ2-3, is GAGVSQSPRYKVTKRGQDVALRCDPISGHVSLYWYRQALGQGPEFLTYFNYEAQQDKSGLPNDRFSAERPEGSISTLTIQRTEQRDSAMYRCASSARLAGTTDTQYFGPGTRLTVL.

This chain connects TRBV9 to TRBJ1-5, with D possibly TRBD1 on 6 matching bases. Trimming took 0 bases from V and 2 from J, leaving 9 bases between them. Germline V gene sequence: CDR1 SGDLS, CDR2 YYNGEE. CDR3 length: 15 amino acids. CDR3 DNA: TGTGCCAGCAGCGTAGGGGCAGGGGGCAATCAGCCCCAGCATTTT. The encoded protein is CASSVGAGGNQPQHF.

V is TRBV5-4 and J is TRBJ2-5; perhaps TRBD2 as D (7 bases). Germline assignment: CDR1 SGHNT and CDR2 YYREEE (reference sequence). V was pared by 0 bases and J by 5 bases, with 20 bases between. This CDR3 region has 17 residues. The chain's CDR3 is CASSLEVRVAGAETQYF. Here the CDR3 DNA reads TGTGCCAGCAGCTTGGAGGTGCGAGTGGCGGGGGCGGAGACCCAGTACTTC.

The V and J genes are TRBV7-2 and TRBJ1-6; D is unresolved. The germline gives CDR1 SGHTA, CDR2 FQGNSA. Trimming pared 1 base from V and 9 bases from J, leaving 13 bases between. The CDR3 loop spans 15 amino acids. This CDR3 is CASSLDPMAVSPLHF. The CDR3 DNA is TGTGCCAGCAGCTTAGACCCAATGGCAGTTTCACCCCTCCACTTT.

The J gene is TRBJ2-3, the V gene TRBV5-6; 9 positions agree with TRBD1. Trimming removed 2 bases from V and 5 bases from J; junction bases left unmatched: 6. The germline CDR1 and CDR2 sequences are SGHDT and YYEEEE. CDR3 length: 15 amino acids. The CDR3 spells CASSFNRGRRDTQYF. The DNA for the CDR3 is TGTGCCAGCAGCTTTAACAGGGGGCGAAGAGATACGCAGTATTTT.